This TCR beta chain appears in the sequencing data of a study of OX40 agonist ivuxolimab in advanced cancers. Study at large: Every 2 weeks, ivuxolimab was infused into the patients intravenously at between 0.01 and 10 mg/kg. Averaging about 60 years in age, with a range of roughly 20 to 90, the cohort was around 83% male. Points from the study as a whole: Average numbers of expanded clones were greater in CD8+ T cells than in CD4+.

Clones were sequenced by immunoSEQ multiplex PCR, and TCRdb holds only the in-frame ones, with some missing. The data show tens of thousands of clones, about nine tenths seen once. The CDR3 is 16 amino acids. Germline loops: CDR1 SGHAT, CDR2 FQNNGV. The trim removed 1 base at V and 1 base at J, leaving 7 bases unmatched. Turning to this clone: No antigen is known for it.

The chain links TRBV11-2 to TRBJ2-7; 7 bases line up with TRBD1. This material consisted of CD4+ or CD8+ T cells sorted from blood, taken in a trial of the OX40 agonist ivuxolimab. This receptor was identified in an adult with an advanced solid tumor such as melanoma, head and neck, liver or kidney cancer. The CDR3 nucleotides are TGTGCCAGCAGCTTAGTGGCCGGGACAGAGTCCTACGAGCAGTACTTC. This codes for CASSLVAGTESYEQYF.